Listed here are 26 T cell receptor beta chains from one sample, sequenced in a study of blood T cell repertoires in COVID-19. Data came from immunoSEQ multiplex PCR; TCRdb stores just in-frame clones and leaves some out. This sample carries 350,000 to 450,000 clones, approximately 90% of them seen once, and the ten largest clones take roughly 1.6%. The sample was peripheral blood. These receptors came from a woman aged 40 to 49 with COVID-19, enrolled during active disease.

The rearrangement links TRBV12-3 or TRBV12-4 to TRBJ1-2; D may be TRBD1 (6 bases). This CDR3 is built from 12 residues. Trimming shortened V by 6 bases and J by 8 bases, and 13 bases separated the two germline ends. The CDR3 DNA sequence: TGTGCCAGCAGCTCAGGGGCGCGAGGCTACACCTTC. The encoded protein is CASSSGARGYTF.

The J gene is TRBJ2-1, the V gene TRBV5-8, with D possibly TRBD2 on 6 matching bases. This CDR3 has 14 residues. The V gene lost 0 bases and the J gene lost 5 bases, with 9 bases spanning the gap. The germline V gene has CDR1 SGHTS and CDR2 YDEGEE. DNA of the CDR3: TGTGCCAGCAGCTTGGGACTAGGCGACAATGAGCAGTTCTTC. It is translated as CASSLGLGDNEQFF.

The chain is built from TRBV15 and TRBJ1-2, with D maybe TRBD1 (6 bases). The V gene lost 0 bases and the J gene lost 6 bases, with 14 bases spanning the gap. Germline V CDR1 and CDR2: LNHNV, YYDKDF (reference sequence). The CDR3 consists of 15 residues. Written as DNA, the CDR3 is TGTGCCACCAGCAGAGAACTCGGGGGGCTTGATGGCTACACCTTC. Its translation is CATSRELGGLDGYTF.

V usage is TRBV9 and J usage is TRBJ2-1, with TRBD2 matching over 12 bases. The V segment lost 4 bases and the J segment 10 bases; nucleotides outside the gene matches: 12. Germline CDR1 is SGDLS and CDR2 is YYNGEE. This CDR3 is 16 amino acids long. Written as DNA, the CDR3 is TGTGCCAGCAGCCCTCAGACTAGCGGGAGATTCGGGGAGCAGTTCTTC. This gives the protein CASSPQTSGRFGEQFF.

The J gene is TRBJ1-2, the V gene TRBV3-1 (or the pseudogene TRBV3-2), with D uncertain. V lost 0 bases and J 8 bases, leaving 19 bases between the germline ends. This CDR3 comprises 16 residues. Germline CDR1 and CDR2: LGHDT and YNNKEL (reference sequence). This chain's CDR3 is CASSQEGSDRVGGYTF. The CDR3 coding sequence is TGTGCCAGCAGCCAAGAAGGGAGTGATAGAGTAGGCGGCTACACCTTC.

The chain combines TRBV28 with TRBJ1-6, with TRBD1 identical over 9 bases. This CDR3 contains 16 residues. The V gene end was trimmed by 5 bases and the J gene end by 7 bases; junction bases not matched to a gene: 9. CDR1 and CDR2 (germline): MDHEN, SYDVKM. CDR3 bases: TGTGCCAGCAGTGTCCGGGACAGGGTTACGAATTCACCCCTCCACTTT. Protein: CASSVRDRVTNSPLHF. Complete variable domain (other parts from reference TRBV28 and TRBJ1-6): DVKVTQSSRYLVKRTGEKVFLECVQDMDHENMFWYRQDPGLGLRLIYFSYDVKMKEKGDIPEGYSVSREKKERFSLILESASTNQTSMYLCASSVRDRVTNSPLHFGNGTRLTVT.

CDR3 region: CASSSGTAPYEQYF. The CDR3 DNA is TGTGCCAGCAGCTCCGGGACAGCTCCCTACGAGCAGTACTTC. The J gene is TRBJ2-7, the V gene TRBV13; 7 bases fit TRBD1. V shed 4 bases, J shed 2 bases, and the junction held 5 bases outside the gene matches. This CDR3 has 14 residues. Germline V gene sequence: CDR1 PRHDT, CDR2 FYEKMQ (reference sequence).

The CDR3 sequence: CASSLGQLNEKLFF. The CDR3, as DNA: TGCGCCAGCAGCCTGGGACAACTTAATGAAAAACTGTTTTTT. The chain carries TRBV5-1 and TRBJ1-4; a possible D gene is TRBD1 (6 bases). Germline V gene data show CDR1 as SGHRS and CDR2 as YFSETQ. V was trimmed by 4 bases and J by 4 bases, leaving 11 bases between them. The CDR3 is 14 residues long.

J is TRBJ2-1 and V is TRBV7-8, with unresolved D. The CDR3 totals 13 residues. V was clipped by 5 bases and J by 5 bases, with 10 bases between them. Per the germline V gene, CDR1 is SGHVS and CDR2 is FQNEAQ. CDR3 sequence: CASSLDSNNEQFF. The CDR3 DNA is TGTGCCAGCAGCCTCGACTCGAACAATGAGCAGTTCTTC.

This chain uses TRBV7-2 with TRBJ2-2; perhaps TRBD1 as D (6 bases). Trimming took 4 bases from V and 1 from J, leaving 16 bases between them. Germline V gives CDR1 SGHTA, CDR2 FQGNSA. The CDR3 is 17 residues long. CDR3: CASSSPSGQRNTGELFF. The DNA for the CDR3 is TGTGCCAGCAGCTCCCCCAGCGGACAGAGGAACACCGGGGAGCTGTTTTTT. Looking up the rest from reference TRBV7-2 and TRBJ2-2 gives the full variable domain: GAGVSQSPSNKVTEKGKDVELRCDPISGHTALYWYRQSLGQGLEFLIYFQGNSAPDKSGLPSDRFSAERTGGSVSTLTIQRTQQEDSAVYLCASSSPSGQRNTGELFFGEGSRLTVL.

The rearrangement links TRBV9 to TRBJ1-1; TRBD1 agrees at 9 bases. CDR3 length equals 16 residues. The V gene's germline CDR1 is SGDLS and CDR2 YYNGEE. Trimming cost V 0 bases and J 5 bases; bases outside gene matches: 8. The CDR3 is CASSVAGQGKGTEAFF. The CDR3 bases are TGTGCCAGCAGCGTAGCTGGACAGGGGAAGGGTACTGAAGCTTTCTTT.

The CDR3 is CASSSGTLRGDEQFF. CDR3 coding DNA: TGTGCCAGCAGCTCTGGGACACTTCGGGGGGATGAGCAGTTCTTC. The chain employs TRBV11-3 and TRBJ2-1, with D perhaps matching TRBD2 (7 bases). Germline CDR1 reads SGHNT; CDR2 reads YENEEA. This CDR3 is 15 amino acids long. Between the trimmed V and J ends, which lost 4 bases and 8 bases, there was a span of 18 bases.

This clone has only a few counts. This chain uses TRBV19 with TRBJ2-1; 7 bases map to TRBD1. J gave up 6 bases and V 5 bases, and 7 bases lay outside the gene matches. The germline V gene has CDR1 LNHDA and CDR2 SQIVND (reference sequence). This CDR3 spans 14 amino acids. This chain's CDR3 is CASSAWDSLNEQFF. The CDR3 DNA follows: TGTGCCAGTAGTGCCTGGGACAGCCTCAATGAGCAGTTCTTC.

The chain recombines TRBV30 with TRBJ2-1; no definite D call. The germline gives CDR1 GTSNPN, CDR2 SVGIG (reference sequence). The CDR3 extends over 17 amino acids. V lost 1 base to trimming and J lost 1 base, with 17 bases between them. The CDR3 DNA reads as TGTGCCTGGAGTGGTGAGACGACCGGGTTGTCCTACAATGAGCAGTTCTTC. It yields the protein CAWSGETTGLSYNEQFF.

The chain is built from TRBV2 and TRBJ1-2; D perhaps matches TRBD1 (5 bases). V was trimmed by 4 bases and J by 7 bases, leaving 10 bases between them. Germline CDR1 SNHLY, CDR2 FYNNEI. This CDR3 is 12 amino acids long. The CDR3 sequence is CASSVQAFGYTF. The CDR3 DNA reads TGTGCCAGCAGTGTACAGGCTTTTGGCTACACCTTC. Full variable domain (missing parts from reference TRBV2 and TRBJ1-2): EPEVTQTPSHQVTQMGQEVILRCVPISNHLYFYWYRQILGQKVEFLVSFYNNEISEKSEIFDDQFSVERPDGSNFTLKIRSTKLEDSAMYFCASSVQAFGYTFGSGTRLTVV.

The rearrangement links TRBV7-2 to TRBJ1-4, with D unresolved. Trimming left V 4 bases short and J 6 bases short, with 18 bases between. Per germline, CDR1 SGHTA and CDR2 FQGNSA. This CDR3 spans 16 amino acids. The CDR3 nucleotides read TGTGCCAGCAGCTCCCCAAACGATCCAAGCCATGAAAAACTGTTTTTT. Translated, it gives CASSSPNDPSHEKLFF. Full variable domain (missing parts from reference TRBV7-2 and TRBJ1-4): GAGVSQSPSNKVTEKGKDVELRCDPISGHTALYWYRQSLGQGLEFLIYFQGNSAPDKSGLPSDRFSAERTGGSVSTLTIQRTQQEDSAVYLCASSSPNDPSHEKLFFGSGTQLSVL.

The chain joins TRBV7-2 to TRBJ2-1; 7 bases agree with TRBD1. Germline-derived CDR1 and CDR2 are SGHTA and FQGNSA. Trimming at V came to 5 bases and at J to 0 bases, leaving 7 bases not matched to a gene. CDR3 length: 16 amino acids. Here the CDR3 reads CASSIQTGSSYNEQFF. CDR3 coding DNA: TGTGCCAGCAGCATCCAGACAGGGAGCTCCTACAATGAGCAGTTCTTC. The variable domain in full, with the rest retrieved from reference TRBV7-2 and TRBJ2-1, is GAGVSQSPSNKVTEKGKDVELRCDPISGHTALYWYRQSLGQGLEFLIYFQGNSAPDKSGLPSDRFSAERTGGSVSTLTIQRTQQEDSAVYLCASSIQTGSSYNEQFFGPGTRLTVL.

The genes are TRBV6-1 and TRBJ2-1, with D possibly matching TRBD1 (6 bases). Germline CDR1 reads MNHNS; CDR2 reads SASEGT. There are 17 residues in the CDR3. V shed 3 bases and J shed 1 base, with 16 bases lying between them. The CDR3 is CASSDSWTVPSYNEQFF. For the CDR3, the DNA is TGTGCCAGCAGTGATTCCTGGACAGTCCCGTCCTACAATGAGCAGTTCTTC.

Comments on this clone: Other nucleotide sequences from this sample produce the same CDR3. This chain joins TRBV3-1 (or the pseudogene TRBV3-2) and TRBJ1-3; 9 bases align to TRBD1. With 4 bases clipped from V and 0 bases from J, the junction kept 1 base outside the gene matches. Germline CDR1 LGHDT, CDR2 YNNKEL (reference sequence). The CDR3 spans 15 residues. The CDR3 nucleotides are TGTGCCAGCAGCCCGACAGGGGGCTCTGGAAACACCATATATTTT. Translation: CASSPTGGSGNTIYF.

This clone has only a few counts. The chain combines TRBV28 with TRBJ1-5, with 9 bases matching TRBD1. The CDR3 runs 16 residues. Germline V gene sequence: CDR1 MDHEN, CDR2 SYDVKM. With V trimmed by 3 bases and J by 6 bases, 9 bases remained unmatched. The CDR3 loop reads CASSFGHTGGGQPQHF. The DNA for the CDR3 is TGTGCCAGCAGTTTTGGCCACACAGGGGGCGGTCAGCCCCAGCATTTT. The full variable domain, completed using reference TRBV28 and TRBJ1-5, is DVKVTQSSRYLVKRTGEKVFLECVQDMDHENMFWYRQDPGLGLRLIYFSYDVKMKEKGDIPEGYSVSREKKERFSLILESASTNQTSMYLCASSFGHTGGGQPQHFGDGTRLSIL.

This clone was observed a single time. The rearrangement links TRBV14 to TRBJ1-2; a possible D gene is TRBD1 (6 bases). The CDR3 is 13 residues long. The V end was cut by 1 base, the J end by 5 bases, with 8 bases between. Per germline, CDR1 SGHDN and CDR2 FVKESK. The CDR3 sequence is CASSQGTAYGYTF. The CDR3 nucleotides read TGTGCCAGCAGCCAAGGGACAGCGTATGGCTACACCTTC.

The CDR3 here is CAWSENRDRFSYGYTF. For the CDR3, the DNA is TGTGCCTGGAGTGAGAACCGGGACAGGTTTTCCTATGGCTACACCTTC. The chain links TRBV30 to TRBJ1-2; 8 nucleotides agree with TRBD1. The J segment lost 4 bases and the V segment lost 1 base, leaving 11 bases of the junction unmatched. This CDR3 spans 16 amino acids. Germline V CDR1 and CDR2: GTSNPN, SVGIG (reference sequence).

The CDR3 here is CASSLARQAGNEKLFF. The CDR3 DNA is TGTGCCAGCAGCTTAGCTAGACAGGCCGGCAATGAAAAACTGTTTTTT. The chain carries TRBV7-2 and TRBJ1-4, with D possibly matching TRBD1 (6 bases). The V gene lost 0 bases and the J gene lost 5 bases, with 13 bases spanning the gap. Germline V gene data show CDR1 as SGHTA and CDR2 as FQGNSA. The CDR3 is 16 residues long.

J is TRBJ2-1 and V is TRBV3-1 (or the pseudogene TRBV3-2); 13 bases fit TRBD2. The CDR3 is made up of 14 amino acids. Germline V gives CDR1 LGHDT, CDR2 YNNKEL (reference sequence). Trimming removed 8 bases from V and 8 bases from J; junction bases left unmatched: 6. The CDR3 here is CASSTSGGRDEQFF. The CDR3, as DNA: TGTGCCAGCTCGACTAGCGGGGGGAGGGATGAGCAGTTCTTC.

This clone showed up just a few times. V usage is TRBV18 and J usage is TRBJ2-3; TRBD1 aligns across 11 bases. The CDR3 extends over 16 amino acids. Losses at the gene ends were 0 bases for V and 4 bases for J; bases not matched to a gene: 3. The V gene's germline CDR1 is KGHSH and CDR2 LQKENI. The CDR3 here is CASSPPGQGGSDTQYF. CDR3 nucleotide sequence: TGTGCCAGCTCACCACCGGGACAGGGGGGATCAGATACGCAGTATTTT.

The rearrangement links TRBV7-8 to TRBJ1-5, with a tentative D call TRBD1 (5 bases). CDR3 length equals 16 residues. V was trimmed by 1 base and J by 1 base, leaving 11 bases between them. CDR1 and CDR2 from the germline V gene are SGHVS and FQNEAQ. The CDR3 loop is CASSLVGRVSNQPQHF. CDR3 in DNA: TGTGCCAGCAGCTTAGTGGGCAGGGTCAGCAATCAGCCCCAGCATTTT.